This TCR beta chain originates from a study of cytomegalovirus exposure and HLA in healthy donors. Study observations and caveats: Confirmation in vitro established that a few CMV-associated chains were specific for CMV antigens. TCR beta V segments were, for the most part, productive about 87% or about 30% of the time in an earlier analysis.

The germline V gene encodes CDR1 SGHTS and CDR2 YDEGEE. With V trimmed by 4 bases and J by 5 bases, 12 bases remained unmatched. The CDR3 length is 15 residues. This PCR relied on a set of 60 Vbeta primers and 13 Jbeta primers. TCRdb's table, derived via immunoSEQ multiplex PCR, lists solely in-frame clones and lacks some. The sample holds some 170,000 clones; over 60% are singletons and the top ten take more than 2.5%. This clone was counted a few times. What it recognizes is unknown. Each of the donors was a healthy bone marrow donor. The TCR was taken from a woman in her thirties in good health and CMV-seronegative. Sequencing input: PBMCs. V gene TRBV5-8 combines with J gene TRBJ2-7; 7 bases are a match to TRBD2. CDR3 sequence reads: CASSPTGGGNHEQYF. The CDR3 region has the DNA TGTGCCAGCAGCCCAACTGGGGGAGGGAACCACGAGCAGTACTTC.